Shown below are 20 T cell receptor beta chains from a single sample sequenced in a study of T cells in Graves' hyperthyroidism and ophthalmopathy. TCR beta CDR3 region amplification was performed from RNA transcripts. During a first-round RT-PCR of the TCR CDR3, the HTBI primer set was used. Via MiXCR, TCRdb re-called the multiplex PCR reads, giving one row per CDR3 protein. The sample lists over 500,000 distinct CDR3 sequences, approximately 17% seen once, with 17% in the top ten. Sequenced: blood. The receptors were sampled from a woman aged 18-29 years with Graves' ophthalmopathy.

The J gene is TRBJ2-1, the V gene TRBV10-3; a weak D match, TRBD2 (6 bases). The CDR3 spans 15 residues. The V gene lost 5 bases and the J gene lost 7 bases, with 18 bases spanning the gap. Per germline, CDR1 ENHRY and CDR2 SYGVKD. The CDR3 nucleotides are TGTGCCATCAGTCCCCTAGGTGGGACTGGAAATGAGCAGTTCTTC. Translated, it gives CAISPLGGTGNEQFF.

This clonotype was seen at least ten times. The rearrangement links TRBV28 to TRBJ2-3; 8 bases are a match to TRBD1. Germline trimming cut 6 bases from V and 3 bases from J; bases unmatched to any gene: 14. In germline, CDR1 is MDHEN, CDR2 SYDVKM. The CDR3 is made up of 17 amino acids. The CDR3 reads CASSPTGGTGETDTQYF. For the CDR3, the DNA is TGTGCCAGCAGCCCCACAGGTGGGACAGGAGAAACAGATACGCAGTATTTT.

V is TRBV6-1 and J is TRBJ1-2, with TRBD1 identical over 9 bases. CDR3 length: 13 residues. V dropped 5 bases and J dropped 8; count of bases not matched to a gene: 6. Germline V CDR1 and CDR2: MNHNS, SASEGT. For the CDR3, the DNA is TGTGCCAGCAGTACCGGGACAGGGCAAGGCTACACCTTC. Encoded protein: CASSTGTGQGYTF.

V gene TRBV5-4 combines with J gene TRBJ2-5; 15 positions agree with TRBD2. The CDR3 has 18 amino acids. Trimming at V came to 3 bases and at J to 4 bases, leaving 10 bases not matched to a gene. Germline values: CDR1 SGHNT, CDR2 YYREEE (reference sequence). The DNA of the CDR3 is TGTGCCAGCAGCTCCTACAAGGGACTAGCGGGGGGTAGAGAGACCCAGTACTTC. Translating gives CASSSYKGLAGGRETQYF.

Comments on this clonotype: It may be a read error: a sequence one base away is much more abundant. The V gene is TRBV2, the J gene TRBJ1-2, with 8 bases lining up with TRBD1. Trimming cost V 1 base and J 0 bases; bases outside gene matches: 7. Germline CDR1 is SNHLY and CDR2 is FYNNEI. CDR3 length equals 17 residues. The CDR3 DNA sequence: TGTGCCAGCAGTGAAGATCAGGGGGCGCATCCTAACTATGGCTACACCTTC. It codes for CASSEDQGAHPNYGYTF. Looking up the rest from reference TRBV2 and TRBJ1-2 gives the full variable domain: EPEVTQTPSHQVTQMGQEVILRCVPISNHLYFYWYRQILGQKVEFLVSFYNNEISEKSEIFDDQFSVERPDGSNFTLKIRSTKLEDSAMYFCASSEDQGAHPNYGYTFGSGTRLTVV.

Many counts were recorded for this clonotype. This chain links TRBV11-2 with TRBJ1-2; D is uncertain. CDR3 length: 15 residues. V was shortened by 5 bases and J by 0 bases, with 13 bases between the two germline ends. Germline V lookup: CDR1 SGHAT, CDR2 FQNNGV. Here the CDR3 reads CASSPVDGANYGYTF. Written as DNA, the CDR3 is TGTGCCAGCAGCCCAGTGGACGGCGCTAACTATGGCTACACCTTC.

V and J are TRBV20-1 and TRBJ2-3, with 12 bases that match TRBD2. The CDR3 loop spans 16 amino acids. With V trimmed by 3 bases and J by 3 bases, 7 bases remained unmatched. The germline V gene has CDR1 DFQATT and CDR2 SNEGSKA (reference sequence). The CDR3 reads CSASYLAGGPTDTQYF. CDR3 sequence (DNA): TGCAGTGCTAGTTATCTAGCGGGAGGGCCGACAGATACGCAGTATTTT.

This clonotype was seen ten or more times. The V gene is TRBV6-2 or TRBV6-3, the J gene TRBJ1-2; no clear D gene. Trimming left V 5 bases short and J 1 base short, with 14 bases between. The CDR3 covers 15 residues. Germline V gives CDR1 MNHEY, CDR2 SVGEGT. The CDR3 bases are TGTGCCAGCAGTGGACGGATGGGCGATAACTATGGCTACACCTTC. Translated, it gives CASSGRMGDNYGYTF.

The rearrangement joins TRBV10-3 to TRBJ2-1; D may be TRBD2 (7 bases). There are 18 residues in the CDR3. V was clipped by 4 bases and J by 7 bases, with 26 bases between them. The V gene's germline CDR1 is ENHRY and CDR2 SYGVKD. This CDR3 reads CAISGGGGGPLLSNEQFF. The DNA of the CDR3 is TGTGCCATCAGTGGGGGTGGGGGGGGCCCCCTTTTGTCGAATGAGCAGTTCTTC.

This clonotype appeared many times. V is TRBV2 and J is TRBJ2-1; D perhaps matches TRBD1 (6 bases). Germline V lookup: CDR1 SNHLY, CDR2 FYNNEI. V lost 8 bases and J lost 5, with 13 bases in between. There are 13 residues in the CDR3. The CDR3 DNA sequence: TGTGCCAGCGGAAGGACAGAGAACAATGAGCAGTTCTTC. Translated: CASGRTENNEQFF.

This clonotype was seen only a few times. This sequence joins TRBV27 and TRBJ1-2; D gene uncertain. The CDR3 is 15 residues long. Trimming took 2 bases from V and 5 from J, leaving 15 bases between them. CDR1 and CDR2 from the germline V gene are MNHEY and SMNVEV (reference sequence). The CDR3 nucleotides read TGTGCCAGCAGTTTAACGATCTGGGCGGAGTATGGCTACACCTTC. Amino acids: CASSLTIWAEYGYTF.

This chain connects TRBV11-2 to TRBJ2-7; 9 bases agree with TRBD1. Germline loops: CDR1 SGHAT, CDR2 FQNNGV. The CDR3 loop spans 15 amino acids. The V segment lost 5 bases and the J segment 4 bases; nucleotides outside the gene matches: 9. The CDR3 sequence is CASSPTGGKGYEQYF. CDR3 in DNA: TGTGCCAGCAGCCCAACAGGGGGCAAAGGATACGAGCAGTACTTC.

In its sample, this clonotype was seen many times. This sequence joins TRBV7-9 and TRBJ1-1; TRBD1 might be the D (6 bases). Trimming stripped 6 bases from V and 4 bases from J, with 9 bases between. The CDR3 runs to 12 residues. Looked up from germline, CDR1 is SEHNR and CDR2 is FQNEAQ (reference sequence). CDR3 nucleotide sequence: TGTGCCAGCAGGCCGGACAGCACTGAAGCTTTCTTT. Encoded protein: CASRPDSTEAFF.

V and J are TRBV6-2 or TRBV6-3 and TRBJ1-5, with a tentative D call TRBD1 (5 bases). The CDR3 has 14 amino acids. V lost 6 bases, J lost 3 bases, and 12 bases lay in between. Germline assignment: CDR1 MNHEY and CDR2 SVGEGT. The CDR3 bases are TGTGCCAGCAGCTCGGGACTAACCAATCAGCCCCAGCATTTT. Its protein product is CASSSGLTNQPQHF.

Of note for this clonotype: A much larger clone sits a single nucleotide away, making a read error possible. The J gene is TRBJ1-5, the V gene TRBV2, with D hard to call. From germline, CDR1 is SNHLY and CDR2 FYNNEI. With 7 bases removed from V and 0 bases from J, the gap between germline ends came to 13 bases. CDR3 length: 15 residues. This CDR3 is CASNNVLCSNQPQHF. CDR3 coding DNA: TGTGCCAGCAACAACGTCTTGTGTAGCAATCAGCCCCAGCATTTT.

This clonotype was detected many times. The genes are TRBV9 and TRBJ2-3; the D is unclear. CDR1 and CDR2 from the germline V gene are SGDLS and YYNGEE. The CDR3 covers 15 residues. V gave up 0 bases and J gave up 1 base, with 9 bases separating them. The DNA of the CDR3 is TGTGCCAGCAGCGTAGAAGGGCTTGGCACAGATACGCAGTATTTT. This encodes CASSVEGLGTDTQYF. The full variable domain, with the rest looked up from reference TRBV9 and TRBJ2-3, is DSGVTQTPKHLITATGQRVTLRCSPRSGDLSVYWYQQSLDQGLQFLIQYYNGEERAKGNILERFSAQQFPDLHSELNLSSLELGDSALYFCASSVEGLGTDTQYFGPGTRLTVL.

The CDR3 is CASSRTSLVLGTDTQYF. CDR3 nucleotides: TGTGCCAGCAGCCGGACTTCTCTGGTCCTAGGCACAGATACGCAGTATTTT. This chain joins TRBV14 and TRBJ2-3; the D gene is possibly TRBD2 (5 bases). With 4 bases removed from V and 1 base from J, the gap between germline ends came to 18 bases. The CDR3 sequence is 17 residues long. The germline V gene encodes CDR1 SGHDN and CDR2 FVKESK.

This clonotype is a singleton in its sample. An end of the junction differs from the germline gene, which may be a read error. CDR3 in DNA: TGTGCCGGCAGCTTAGCAGGGGAAGGCGGGGAGCTGTTTTTT. It yields the protein CAGSLAGEGGELFF. This chain links TRBV7-6 with TRBJ2-2; tentative D call: TRBD1 (6 bases). The CDR3 has 14 amino acids. The V gene's germline CDR1 is SGHVS and CDR2 FNYEAQ.

At least ten counts were recorded for this clonotype. The chain couples TRBV7-2 to TRBJ2-7; 9 bases line up with TRBD2. The CDR3 has 15 amino acids. V lost 6 bases and J lost 4; bases outside the gene matches: 10. Germline CDR1 reads SGHTA; CDR2 reads FQGNSA. Here the CDR3 reads CASSLASGKEYEQYF. The CDR3 bases are TGTGCCAGCAGTTTGGCTAGCGGGAAAGAGTACGAGCAGTACTTC.

The CDR3 region has the DNA TGTGCCAGCAGTGAAAGGGGACAGGGAATTTCACCCCTCCACTTT. Translating gives CASSERGQGISPLHF. The chain couples TRBV2 to TRBJ1-6; 9 nucleotides line up with TRBD1. The CDR3 consists of 15 residues. Germline V lookup: CDR1 SNHLY, CDR2 FYNNEI. With V trimmed by 2 bases and J by 9 bases, 5 bases remained unmatched.